The rows below give T cell receptor beta chains drawn from one sample of a study of blood T cell repertoires in COVID-19. Assay: immunoSEQ multiplex PCR; the TCRdb copy retains only in-frame clones and omits some. Of fewer than 250,000 clones in the sample, about 90% were seen once. Material for sequencing was peripheral blood. These receptors all come from a man under 40 with acute or convalescent COVID-19. Each CDR3 is given with its conserved first and last residue. D genes are given only for firm matches. Rows give clone size only sometimes, using once, few, many, or a class for an expanded clone.

-	TRBV12-3/TRBV12-4	TRBJ1-2	10	-	TGTGCCAGCAGCATCAATGGCTACACCTTC	CASSINGYTF
-	TRBV15	TRBJ2-7	14	-	TGTGCCACCAGCGGAAGCAGGGGTCCCTACGAGCAGTACTTC	CATSGSRGPYEQYF
-	TRBV19	TRBJ2-6	14	-	TGTGCCAGTAGTATCGAGGGCAGGGCCAACGTCCTGACTTTC	CASSIEGRANVLTF
-	TRBV7-3	TRBJ1-1	13	-	TGTGCCAGCAAACAGCATCAGTACACTGAAGCTTTCTTT	CASKQHQYTEAFF
-	TRBV14	TRBJ2-1	16	TRBD2	TGTGCCAGCAGCCAAGGACTAGCTTTTTCCTACAATGAGCAGTTCTTC	CASSQGLAFSYNEQFF
once	TRBV6-1	TRBJ1-2	14	-	TGTGCCAGCAGTGATTATCCCTATAACTATGGCTACACCTTC	CASSDYPYNYGYTF
-	TRBV25-1	TRBJ2-3	18	-	TGTGCCAGCAGTAAAAATAAGGGCCGAGGACTAAGCACAGATACGCAGTATTTT	CASSKNKGRGLSTDTQYF
-	TRBV3-1/TRBV3-2	TRBJ1-2	15	-	TGTGCCAGCAGCCAAGAATGGGGCGGCCCCTATGGCTACACCTTC	CASSQEWGGPYGYTF
-	TRBV9	TRBJ1-6	14	-	TGTGCCAGCAGCGAGGGGACAATAGGGGCACCCCTCCACTTT	CASSEGTIGAPLHF
once	TRBV14	TRBJ2-1	19	TRBD2	TGTGCCAGCAGCCAATACGGGACTAGCGGGAATGCCCTTTACAATGAGCAGTTCTTC	CASSQYGTSGNALYNEQFF
-	TRBV28	TRBJ2-2	18	TRBD2	TGTGCCAGCAGTTTCGGGCTAGCGGGAGGGCCGGGCACCGGGGAGCTGTTTTTT	CASSFGLAGGPGTGELFF
-	TRBV5-1	TRBJ2-3	14	-	TGCGCCAGCAGCTTGACAGGGTTGACAGATACGCAGTATTTT	CASSLTGLTDTQYF
-	TRBV9	TRBJ2-7	15	TRBD1	TGTGCCAGCAGCGCCCGACAGGGTGTAACCTACGAGCAGTACTTC	CASSARQGVTYEQYF
-	TRBV5-6	TRBJ1-2	13	-	TGTGCCAGCAGCTTAGAGAGAAACTATGGCTACACCTTC	CASSLERNYGYTF
few	TRBV3-1/TRBV3-2	TRBJ2-7	15	TRBD2	TGTGCCAGCAGCCCAATAGCGGGAGGGCTTAACGAGCAGTACTTC	CASSPIAGGLNEQYF
-	TRBV10-2	TRBJ2-1	15	TRBD2	TGCGCCAGCTTCCTCCTAGCGGGTACCTACAATGAGCAGTTCTTC	CASFLLAGTYNEQFF
-	TRBV10-3	TRBJ2-7	12	-	TGTGCCACCTGGGGCCAATCCTACGAGCAGTACTTC	CATWGQSYEQYF
once	TRBV24-1	TRBJ2-1	15	TRBD2	TGTGCCACCAGTGATTCGAAGGGGACTAGTACTGAGCAGTTCTTC	CATSDSKGTSTEQFF
-	TRBV19	TRBJ1-1	15	-	TGTGCCAGTACGGTGGTGCGGGGTTTGAACACTGAAGCTTTCTTT	CASTVVRGLNTEAFF
-	TRBV6-5	TRBJ1-2	15	-	TGTGCCAGCAGTCCTAGCGCAGGGCCTAACTATGGCTACACCTTC	CASSPSAGPNYGYTF
-	TRBV7-9	TRBJ1-5	17	-	TGTGCCAGCAGCATGGGGCGGGAGGAGGTTGGCAATCAGCCCCAGCATTTT	CASSMGREEVGNQPQHF
-	TRBV9	TRBJ2-1	15	-	TGTGCCAGCAGCCCCCGATCCCTTACGGGCAATGAGCAGTTCTTC	CASSPRSLTGNEQFF
-	TRBV11-2	TRBJ2-7	16	TRBD1	TGTGCCAGCAGCTTAGTTGGGACAGGAGCCCTCTACGAGCAGTACTTC	CASSLVGTGALYEQYF
-	TRBV5-1	TRBJ2-7	13	TRBD2	TGCGCCAGCACGTTGGGGACTATGTACGAGCAGTACTTC	CASTLGTMYEQYF
-	TRBV2	TRBJ2-7	15	TRBD2	TGTGCCAGCAGTAGCGGGACGATGATCGGTTACGAGCAGTACTTC	CASSSGTMIGYEQYF
-	TRBV27	TRBJ2-2	15	-	TGTGCCAGCAGTCCAGTAAGGGCGGGCACCGGGGAGCTGTTTTTT	CASSPVRAGTGELFF
-	TRBV27	TRBJ1-6	15	-	TGTGCCAGCAGTTCCTGGAGCTCCTATAATTCACCCCTCCACTTT	CASSSWSSYNSPLHF
-	TRBV6-5	TRBJ1-1	14	-	TGTGCCAGCAAACGGGGGGTAGGGAACACTGAAGCTTTCTTT	CASKRGVGNTEAFF
few	TRBV28	TRBJ2-7	16	-	TGTGCCAGCACCCTTGGAGGGGTGGGTAGCTCCTACGAGCAGTACTTC	CASTLGGVGSSYEQYF
few	TRBV7-3	TRBJ2-2	12	-	TGTGCCAGCAGCCCGGGGTCCGGGGAGCTGTTTTTT	CASSPGSGELFF
-	TRBV28	TRBJ1-2	11	-	TGTGCCAGCAGTCTCAACTATGGCTACACCTTC	CASSLNYGYTF
-	TRBV2	TRBJ2-3	14	-	TGTGCCAGCAGAAGGAGCGCCCGCACAGATACGCAGTATTTT	CASRRSARTDTQYF
-	TRBV10-3	TRBJ1-5	15	-	TGTGCCATCAGTGATGCCGGGAGGTTAGGCCAGCCCCAGCATTTT	CAISDAGRLGQPQHF
-	TRBV7-9	TRBJ2-7	17	TRBD1	TGTGCCAGCAGCTTAAAGAGTTGGACAGGGGGAACCTACGAGCAGTACTTC	CASSLKSWTGGTYEQYF
-	TRBV12-3/TRBV12-4	TRBJ1-3	13	-	TGTGCCAGCAGCCGAGGCTCTGGAAACACCATATATTTT	CASSRGSGNTIYF
-	TRBV7-8	TRBJ2-5	16	-	TGTGCCAGCAGCTTAGCCAGGGGCACTACCGAAGAGACCCAGTACTTC	CASSLARGTTEETQYF
-	TRBV3-1/TRBV3-2	TRBJ2-3	15	TRBD2	TGTGCCAGCAGCCTACGACTAGCTACCACAGATACGCAGTATTTT	CASSLRLATTDTQYF